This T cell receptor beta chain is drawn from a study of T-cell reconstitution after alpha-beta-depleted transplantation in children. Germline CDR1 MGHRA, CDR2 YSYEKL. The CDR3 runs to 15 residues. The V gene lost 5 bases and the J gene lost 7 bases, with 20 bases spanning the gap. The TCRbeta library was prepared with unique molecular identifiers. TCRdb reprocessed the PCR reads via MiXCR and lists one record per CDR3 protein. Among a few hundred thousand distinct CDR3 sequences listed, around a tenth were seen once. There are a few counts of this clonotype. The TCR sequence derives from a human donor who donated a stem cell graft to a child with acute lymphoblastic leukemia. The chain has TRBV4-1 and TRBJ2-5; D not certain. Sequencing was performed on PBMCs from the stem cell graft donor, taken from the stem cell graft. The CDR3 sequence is CASSSIGLGKVTQYF. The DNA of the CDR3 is TGCGCCAGCAGCTCCATCGGGCTGGGGAAGGTGACCCAGTACTTC.